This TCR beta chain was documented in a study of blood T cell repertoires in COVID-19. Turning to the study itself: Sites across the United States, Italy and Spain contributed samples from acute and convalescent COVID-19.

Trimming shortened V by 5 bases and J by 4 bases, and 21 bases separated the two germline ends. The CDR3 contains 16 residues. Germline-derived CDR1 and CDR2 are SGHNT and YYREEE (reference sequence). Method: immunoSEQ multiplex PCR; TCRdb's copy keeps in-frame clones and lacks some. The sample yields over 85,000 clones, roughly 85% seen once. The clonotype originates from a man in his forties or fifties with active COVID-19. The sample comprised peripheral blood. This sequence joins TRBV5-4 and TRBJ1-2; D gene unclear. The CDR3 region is CASSSNGRIDFYGYTF. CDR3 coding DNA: TGTGCCAGCAGTTCCAACGGCAGGATTGATTTCTATGGCTACACCTTC.